What follows describes a single TCR beta chain. The antigen is undetermined. Combining a sample-barcoded 5' primer with a J-beta primer mix, a second PCR ran for about 7 to 11 cycles. Each cDNA molecule was tagged by a template-switch adaptor with 12 random nucleotides. A single record per CDR3 protein comes from TCRdb applying MiXCR to the 5' RACE reads. The sample includes some 1.4 million distinct CDR3 sequences, roughly 40% of them seen just once. These data belong to a study of blood T cells in healthy people across ages. Study conclusions and caveats: PBMCs left unsorted prevented a conclusive naive versus antigen-experienced comparison.

Germline assignment: CDR1 SGDLS and CDR2 YYNGEE. The CDR3 totals 12 residues. The V end lost 2 bases, the J end lost 5 bases, and 4 bases lay between the germline ends. The receptor was isolated from a woman aged 18-35 years in good health. This chain joins TRBV9 and TRBJ2-2; D not certain. The sequenced material came from blood. CDR3 nucleotide sequence: TGTGCCAGCAGCGTCACTACCGGGGAGCTGTTTTTT. It codes for CASSVTTGELFF.